Sequencing of this TCR beta chain was carried out in a study of T cells after posttransplantation cyclophosphamide. With regard to this clone: Antigen: not known.

V dropped 8 bases and J dropped 1; count of bases not matched to a gene: 6. The CDR3 spans 14 residues. CDR1 is SEHNR and CDR2 is FQNEAQ in the germline V gene (reference sequence). Busulfan-fludarabine conditioning, marrow transplant, and cyclophosphamide on days +3 and +4 were administered. Regarding the study as a whole: Donor-recipient repertoire similarity was low at 1-2 months, rising over year one.

Repertoires were generated with immunoSEQ multiplex PCR, while TCRdb's copy carries only in-frame clones and drops some. Of more than 9,000 clones listed, 86% are singletons. The receptor comes from a young adult male patient who received an allogeneic stem cell transplant from a related donor, was CMV-positive, and had acute GVHD only. Some of the T cells may derive from the graft donor. The chain carries TRBV7-9 and TRBJ2-3; 7 positions agree with TRBD2. The sequencing used CD4+ T cells sorted from PBMCs, collected after allogeneic stem cell transplant with posttransplant cyclophosphamide. As DNA, the CDR3 is TGTGCCAGCGCCTCCAGCGGGGGCACAGATACGCAGTATTTT. Its translation is CASASSGGTDTQYF.